The 5 T cell receptor beta chains given below trace back to one sample, sequenced in a study of radiotherapy plus CTLA-4 blockade in lung cancer. Profiling relied on immunoSEQ multiplex PCR, and the TCRdb table lists in-frame clones only, not all of them. Counted here are roughly 66,000 clones, over 75% occurring once; the ten biggest clones make up less than 5%. The material was peripheral blood, obtained from a patient treated with radiotherapy plus ipilimumab. All receptors come from a human donor with non-small cell lung cancer who had a partial response to radiotherapy plus ipilimumab.

The J gene is TRBJ1-3, the V gene TRBV4-2; D is undetermined. The V gene lost 0 bases and the J gene lost 0 bases, with 6 bases spanning the gap. The CDR3 covers 15 residues. Germline loops: CDR1 LGHNA, CDR2 YNFKEQ. CDR3 sequence (DNA): TGTGCCAGCAGCCAAGAGGCTCCCTCTGGAAACACCATATATTTT. The encoded protein is CASSQEAPSGNTIYF.

This clone was counted between two and nine times. The rearrangement joins TRBV28 to TRBJ2-7, with TRBD2 matching over 7 bases. Germline loops: CDR1 MDHEN, CDR2 SYDVKM. The CDR3 spans 13 residues. V dropped 8 bases and J dropped 2; count of bases not matched to a gene: 6. The CDR3 DNA reads as TGTGCCAGCCGATCGGGAGGCACCTACGAGCAGTACTTC. Its protein is CASRSGGTYEQYF.

The CDR3 reads CASSWGTSGSGYEQYF. For the CDR3, the DNA is TGTGCCAGCAGCTGGGGGACTAGCGGGAGTGGATACGAGCAGTACTTC. The chain couples TRBV5-4 to TRBJ2-7; 14 bases align to TRBD2. J gave up 4 bases and V 3 bases, and 6 bases lay outside the gene matches. CDR3 length: 16 residues. The V gene's germline CDR1 is SGHNT and CDR2 YYREEE (reference sequence).

The chain is built from TRBV9 and TRBJ2-1, with 10 bases identical to TRBD2. J was trimmed by 6 bases and V by 4 bases; bases with no gene match: 7. This CDR3 comprises 15 residues. CDR1 and CDR2 from the germline V gene are SGDLS and YYNGEE. CDR3 DNA: TGTGCCAGCAGCCTAGCGGGAGTCTTTCCCAATGAGCAGTTCTTC. Protein product: CASSLAGVFPNEQFF.

V and J are TRBV6-5 and TRBJ2-5; possible D gene TRBD2, 6 bases. The CDR3 spans 15 residues. With 0 bases removed from V and 5 bases from J, the gap between germline ends came to 13 bases. From germline, CDR1 is MNHEY and CDR2 SVGAGI. The CDR3: CASSYSGGAGETQYF. CDR3 coding DNA: TGTGCCAGCAGTTACTCTGGAGGGGCCGGTGAGACCCAGTACTTC.